This T cell receptor beta chain stems from a study of OX40 agonist ivuxolimab in advanced cancers. This CDR3 contains 16 residues. Method: immunoSEQ multiplex PCR; TCRdb's copy keeps in-frame clones and lacks some. Here the sample spans fewer than 70,000 clones, about 79% being singletons. This clone was seen a single time. V usage is TRBV21-1 and J usage is TRBJ2-7; the table names TRBD1, a call not compared with the DNA. TRBV21-1 is described as a pseudogene. The sequenced sample was CD4+ or CD8+ T cells sorted from blood, obtained in a trial of the OX40 agonist ivuxolimab. The receptor was derived from an adult with an advanced solid tumor such as melanoma, head and neck, liver or kidney cancer. CDR3: CASSKEGQEGAYEQYF. The CDR3 bases are TGTGCCAGCAGCAAAGAGGGACAGGAGGGAGCCTACGAGCAGTACTTC.